This TCR beta chain came from a study of blood T cell repertoires in COVID-19. Study at large: Researchers got acute and convalescent COVID-19 samples from the United States, Italy and Spain. T cells, B-cell-depleted T cells, or PBMCs provided the cDNA or gDNA that served as material.

Trimming removed 0 bases from V and 4 bases from J; junction bases left unmatched: 6. The CDR3 length is 16 residues. CDR1 is LNHNV and CDR2 is YYDKDF in the germline V gene (reference sequence). The authors' processing: The authors estimated nucleated cell counts from reference gene primer amplification. Only in-frame clones appear in the TCRdb table, and some are missing; sequencing was by immunoSEQ multiplex PCR. The V and J calls and clone size are taken from that table; D and trimming were inferred from the DNA. The table records under 150,000 clones, 70% to 90% of them present only once. Seattle's cohort entered during active infection and was followed longitudinally. This clone was seen just once.

This clonotype originated in a woman in her sixties with COVID-19, enrolled during active disease. V gene TRBV15 combines with J gene TRBJ1-2; 9 nucleotides agree with TRBD1. The sample was peripheral blood. Here the CDR3 DNA reads TGTGCCACCAGCAGAGATGTGGACAGGGGTAGCTATGGCTACACCTTC. This codes for CATSRDVDRGSYGYTF.